The 7 T cell receptor beta chains below were found in one sample sequenced in a study of blood T cell repertoires in COVID-19. Profiling relied on immunoSEQ multiplex PCR, and the TCRdb table lists in-frame clones only, not all of them. The sample lists under 150,000 clones, just over 90% occurring once. The sample comprised peripheral blood. Receptors were obtained from a human donor with active COVID-19. The donor label of this sample is uncertain.

This rearrangement joins TRBV4-3 to TRBJ2-7; 13 nucleotides agree with TRBD2. Germline CDR1 and CDR2: LGHNA and YSLEER. V lost 5 bases to trimming and J lost 0 bases; unmatched junction nucleotides: 10. There are 18 residues in the CDR3. The CDR3 sequence is CASSSGLAGSHRSYEQYF. The CDR3 DNA reads as TGCGCCAGCAGCTCGGGACTAGCGGGGTCTCACCGCTCCTACGAGCAGTACTTC.

The chain uses TRBV27 and TRBJ1-2; tentative D call: TRBD1 (6 bases). The CDR3 contains 13 residues. Germline lookup yields CDR1 MNHEY and CDR2 SMNVEV (reference sequence). The germline V and J ends were trimmed by 2 bases and 6 bases, with 10 bases remaining between them. This chain's CDR3 is CASSLRDTHGYTF. The CDR3 DNA sequence: TGTGCCAGCAGTTTAAGGGACACCCATGGCTACACCTTC.

The CDR3 bases are TGTGCCAGCAGCCGGGAACGTTACGGGGAGCTGTTTTTT. As protein: CASSRERYGELFF. The rearrangement joins TRBV6-5 to TRBJ2-2; possible D gene TRBD2, 5 bases. The CDR3 totals 13 residues. Germline CDR1 and CDR2: MNHEY and SVGAGI. V lost 6 bases, J lost 7 bases, and 12 bases lay in between.

This clone was observed once. This chain connects TRBV4-3 to TRBJ1-1; no clear D gene. V was trimmed by 1 base and J by 0 bases, leaving 18 bases between them. CDR3 length: 18 amino acids. From germline, CDR1 is LGHNA and CDR2 YSLEER. CDR3 protein: CASSQVGRARAMNTEAFF. The CDR3 nucleotides are TGCGCCAGCAGCCAAGTTGGGAGGGCTCGAGCCATGAACACTGAAGCTTTCTTT.

V usage is TRBV5-4 and J usage is TRBJ2-5; TRBD1 matches at 9 bases. Unmatched junction bases numbered 11, after V lost 2 bases and J lost 3 bases. Germline CDR1 SGHNT, CDR2 YYREEE (reference sequence). CDR3 size: 17 residues. CDR3: CASSFVKGQGRKETQYF. The CDR3 DNA follows: TGTGCCAGCAGCTTCGTCAAGGGACAGGGAAGAAAAGAGACCCAGTACTTC.

The chain combines TRBV5-5 with TRBJ1-6; D might be TRBD1 (6 bases). The CDR3 is made up of 16 amino acids. CDR1 and CDR2 from the germline V gene are SGHKS and YYEKEE (reference sequence). The V end was cut by 3 bases, the J end by 7 bases, with 17 bases between. The CDR3 bases are TGTGCCAGCAGCTGGGACGATGGGGGCGGGAATTCACCCCTCCACTTT. It codes for CASSWDDGGGNSPLHF.

CDR3 sequence reads: CASRSQGFNSPLHF. The CDR3 DNA reads TGTGCCAGCAGGTCACAGGGATTTAATTCACCCCTCCACTTT. The chain joins TRBV6-5 to TRBJ1-6; the D gene is possibly TRBD1 (6 bases). V was shortened by 6 bases and J by 6 bases, with 12 bases between the two germline ends. This CDR3 is 14 amino acids long. Germline lookup yields CDR1 MNHEY and CDR2 SVGAGI.